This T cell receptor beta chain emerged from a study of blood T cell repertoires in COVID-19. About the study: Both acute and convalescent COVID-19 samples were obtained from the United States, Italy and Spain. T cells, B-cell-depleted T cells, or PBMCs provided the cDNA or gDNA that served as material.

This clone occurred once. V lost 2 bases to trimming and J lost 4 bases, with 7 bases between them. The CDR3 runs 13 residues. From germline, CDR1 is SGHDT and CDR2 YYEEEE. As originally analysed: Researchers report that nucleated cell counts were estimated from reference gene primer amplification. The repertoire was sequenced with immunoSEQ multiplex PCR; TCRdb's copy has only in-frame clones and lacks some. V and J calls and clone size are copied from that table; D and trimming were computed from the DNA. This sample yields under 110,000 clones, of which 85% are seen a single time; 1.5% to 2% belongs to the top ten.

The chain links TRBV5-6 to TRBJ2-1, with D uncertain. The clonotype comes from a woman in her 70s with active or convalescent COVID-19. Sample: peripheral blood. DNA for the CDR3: TGTGCCAGCAGCTTAATCTCTTACAATGAGCAGTTCTTC. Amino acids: CASSLISYNEQFF.